Reported below is one TCR beta chain. Its antigen is as yet unknown. A multiplex PCR was run with 60 Vbeta primers and 13 Jbeta primers. The assay was immunoSEQ multiplex PCR, and TCRdb's table has in-frame clones only and misses some. The sample carries 100,000 to 150,000 clones, more than 75% recorded once. The sample is drawn from a study of cytomegalovirus exposure and HLA in healthy donors. Study results and limitations: Analyzed later, most CMV-associated TCR beta chains appeared HLA-restricted. In an earlier analysis, productive rearrangement rates for most beta V segments clustered near 87% or 30%. Presence/absence analyses rested on an assumption that sequencing depth was roughly uniform across donors.

Germline V gene data show CDR1 as WNHNN and CDR2 as SYGVQD (reference sequence). The ends lost 8 bases at V and 2 bases at J; junction bases unmatched: 2. The CDR3 is made up of 14 amino acids. Donors counted as nominally healthy when sampled, yet unrecorded immune exposures were likely. The sample was PBMCs. The J gene is TRBJ2-1, the V gene TRBV10-1; 11 nucleotides match TRBD2. The TCR originated in a female donor in good health and CMV-seronegative. CDR3 DNA: TGCGCCAGCGGGACTAGCGGAACCTACAATGAGCAGTTCTTC. Translation: CASGTSGTYNEQFF.